This T cell receptor (beta chain) stems from a study of control samples from healthy donors and cancer patients. Sequencing was performed with immunoSEQ multiplex PCR; in TCRdb, only in-frame clones are kept and a portion is missing. The sample carries about 54,000 clones, approximately 95% recorded once. From germline, CDR1 is MGHRA and CDR2 YSYEKL. The length of the CDR3 is 16 residues. V shed 3 bases and J 2 bases; nucleotides not matched to a gene: 8. Sequenced material: blood. The chain uses TRBV4-1 and TRBJ2-7, with TRBD2 matching 9 bases. The TCR originated in a woman in her thirties in good health. CDR3 sequence reads: CASSHSEAGGTYEQYF. The CDR3 bases are TGCGCCAGCAGCCACTCCGAAGCGGGAGGAACCTACGAGCAGTACTTC.